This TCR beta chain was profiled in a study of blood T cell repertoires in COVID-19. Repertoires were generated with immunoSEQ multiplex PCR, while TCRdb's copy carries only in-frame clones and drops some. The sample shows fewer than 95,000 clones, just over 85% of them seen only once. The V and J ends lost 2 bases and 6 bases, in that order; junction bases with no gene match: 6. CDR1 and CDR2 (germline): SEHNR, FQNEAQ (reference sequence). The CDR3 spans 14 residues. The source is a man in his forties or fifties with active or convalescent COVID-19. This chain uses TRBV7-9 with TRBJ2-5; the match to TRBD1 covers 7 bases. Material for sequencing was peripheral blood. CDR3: CASSLKRQGQTQYF. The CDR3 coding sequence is TGTGCCAGCAGCTTAAAAAGACAGGGCCAGACCCAGTACTTC.